The T cell receptor (beta chain) under discussion was sequenced for a study of blood T cells in healthy people across ages. A second PCR of roughly 7 to 11 cycles used a sample-barcoded 5' primer and a J-beta primer mix. TCRdb processed the 5' RACE reads anew with MiXCR; each CDR3 protein has one entry. Among around 1,800,000 distinct CDR3 sequences listed, more than 35% were seen once. The germline CDR1 and CDR2 sequences are LGHNA and YSLEER. The V segment lost 1 base and the J segment 5 bases; nucleotides outside the gene matches: 5. This CDR3 comprises 16 residues. This clonotype was seen only a few times.

The sequenced material came from blood. The chain combines TRBV4-3 with TRBJ2-7; 13 nucleotides agree with TRBD2. This TCR derives from a human donor in good health. The CDR3 DNA is TGCGCCAGCAGCCAAGGGCGGACTAGCGGGGGCAACGAGCAGTACTTC. This codes for CASSQGRTSGGNEQYF.